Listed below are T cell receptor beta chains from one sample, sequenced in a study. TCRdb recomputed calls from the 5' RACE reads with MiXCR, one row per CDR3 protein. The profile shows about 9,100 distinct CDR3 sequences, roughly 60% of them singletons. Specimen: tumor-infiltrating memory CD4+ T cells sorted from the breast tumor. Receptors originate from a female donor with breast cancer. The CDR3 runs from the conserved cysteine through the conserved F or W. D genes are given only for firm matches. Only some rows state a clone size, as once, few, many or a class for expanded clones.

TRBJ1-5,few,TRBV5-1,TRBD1,CASSFSGTGGQPQHF,TGCGCCAGCAGCTTCTCCGGGACAGGGGGCCAGCCCCAGCATTTT
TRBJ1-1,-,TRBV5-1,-,CASIEGPSNTEAFF,TGCGCCAGCATTGAAGGACCGTCGAACACTGAAGCTTTCTTT
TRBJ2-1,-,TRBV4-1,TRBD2,CASSHPGLAGGPNKNEQFF,TGCGCCAGCAGCCATCCCGGACTAGCGGGAGGGCCTAATAAAAATGAGCAGTTCTTC
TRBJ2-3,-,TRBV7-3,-,CASSGDTDTQYF,TGTGCCAGCAGCGGGGACACAGATACGCAGTATTTT
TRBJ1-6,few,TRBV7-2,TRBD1,CASSLRDRNSPLHF,TGTGCCAGCAGCCTCCGGGACAGGAATTCACCCCTCCACTTT
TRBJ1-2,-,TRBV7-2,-,CASTTKERYTF,TGTGCCAGCACCACTAAAGAACGCTACACCTTC
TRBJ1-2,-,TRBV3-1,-,CASSPGYGYTF,TGTGCCAGCAGCCCAGGATATGGCTACACCTTC
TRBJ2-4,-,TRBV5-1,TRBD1,CANLLAGGAKNIQYF,TGCGCCAATCTGCTCGCAGGGGGAGCCAAAAACATTCAGTACTTC
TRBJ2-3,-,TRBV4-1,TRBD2,CASTISGDPTDTQYF,TGCGCCAGCACCATTAGCGGGGACCCCACAGATACGCAGTATTTT
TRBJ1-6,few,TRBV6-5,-,CASSPDGPDNSPLHF,TGTGCCAGCAGCCCGGACGGGCCTGATAATTCACCCCTCCACTTT
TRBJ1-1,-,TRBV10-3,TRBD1,CASGQGGAGETEAFF,TGTGCCAGCGGACAGGGAGGCGCAGGAGAGACTGAAGCTTTCTTT
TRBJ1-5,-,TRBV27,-,CASRPRGSGNQPQHF,TGTGCCAGCAGACCGAGGGGGAGTGGCAATCAGCCCCAGCATTTT
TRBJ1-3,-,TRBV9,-,CASSATTGNTIYF,TGTGCCAGCAGCGCGACCACTGGAAACACCATATATTTT
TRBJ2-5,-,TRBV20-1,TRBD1,CSARGQGTGTQYF,TGCAGTGCAAGGGGACAGGGGACGGGGACCCAGTACTTC
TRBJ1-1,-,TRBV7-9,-,CASSLEGGSKEAFF,TGTGCCAGCAGCTTAGAGGGGGGCTCCAAGGAAGCTTTCTTT
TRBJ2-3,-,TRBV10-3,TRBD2,CAISDSGGTDTQYF,TGTGCCATCAGTGATAGCGGGGGCACAGATACGCAGTATTTT
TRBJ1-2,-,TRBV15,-,CATSRDLAVAGYTF,TGTGCCACCAGCAGAGATCTGGCTGTCGCTGGCTACACCTTC
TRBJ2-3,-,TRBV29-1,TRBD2,CSVDNKRRESTDTQYF,TGCAGCGTTGACAATAAAAGGCGGGAGAGCACAGATACGCAGTATTTT
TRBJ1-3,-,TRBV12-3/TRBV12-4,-,CASSATGNTIYF,TGTGCCAGCAGTGCTACAGGGAACACCATATATTTT
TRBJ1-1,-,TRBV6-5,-,CASIGTTDTEAFF,TGTGCCAGCATCGGGACCACCGACACTGAAGCTTTCTTT
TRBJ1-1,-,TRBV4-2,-,CASAWGRGDTEAFF,TGTGCCAGCGCCTGGGGGCGGGGAGACACTGAAGCTTTCTTT
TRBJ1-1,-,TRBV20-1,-,CSARGNTEAFF,TGCAGTGCTAGAGGTAACACTGAAGCTTTCTTT
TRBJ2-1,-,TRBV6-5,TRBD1,CASSYSGDRGSNEQFF,TGTGCCAGCAGTTACTCGGGGGACAGGGGGTCCAATGAGCAGTTCTTC
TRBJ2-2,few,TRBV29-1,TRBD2,CSVRSGGGAGELFF,TGCAGCGTTCGTAGCGGGGGGGGAGCCGGGGAGCTGTTTTTT
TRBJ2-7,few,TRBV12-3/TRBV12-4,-,CASSLGPGYEQYF,TGTGCCAGCAGTTTAGGACCCGGCTACGAGCAGTACTTC
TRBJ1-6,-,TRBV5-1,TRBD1,CASSQRTGNNSPLHF,TGCGCCAGCAGCCAAAGGACAGGGAATAATTCACCCCTCCACTTT
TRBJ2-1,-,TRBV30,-,CSAAGYNEQFF,TGTTCGGCGGCGGGCTACAATGAGCAGTTCTTC
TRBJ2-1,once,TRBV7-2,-,CASSQVDLGFSNEQFF,TGCGCCAGCAGCCAAGTCGACTTGGGATTTAGCAATGAGCAGTTCTTC
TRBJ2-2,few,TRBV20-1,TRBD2,CSAPRRTSENTGELFF,TGCAGTGCGCCTCGCCGGACTAGCGAGAACACCGGGGAGCTGTTTTTT
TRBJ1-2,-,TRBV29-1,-,CSVVRARADGYTF,TGCAGCGTTGTAAGGGCCAGGGCAGATGGCTACACCTTC
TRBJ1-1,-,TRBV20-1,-,CSARRGRLNTEAFF,TGCAGTGCTAGGCGGGGACGGTTGAACACTGAAGCTTTCTTT
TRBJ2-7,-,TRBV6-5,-,CASRDEPLSYEQYF,TGTGCCAGCAGGGACGAGCCCCTCTCCTACGAGCAGTACTTC
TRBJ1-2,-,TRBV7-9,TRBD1,CASSPGQGDGYTF,TGTGCCAGCAGCCCGGGACAGGGGGATGGCTACACCTTC
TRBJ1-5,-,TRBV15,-,CATSRGGGAGQPQHF,TGTGCCACCAGCAGAGGGGGAGGGGCAGGTCAGCCCCAGCATTTT
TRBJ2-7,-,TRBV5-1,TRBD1,CASSSPGQGPSYEQYF,TGCGCCAGCAGCTCCCCTGGACAGGGTCCCTCCTACGAGCAGTACTTC
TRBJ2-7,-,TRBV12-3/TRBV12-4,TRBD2,CASSYSAGTSGRFSYEQYF,TGTGCCAGCAGCTATTCTGCCGGGACTAGCGGGAGGTTCTCCTACGAGCAGTACTTC
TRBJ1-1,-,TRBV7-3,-,CASSQGANTEAFF,TGTGCCAGCAGCCAGGGTGCGAATACTGAAGCTTTCTTT